In its sample, the clone carrying this TCR beta chain was seen many times. Its antigen remains unknown. This specimen belongs to a study of T cells after posttransplantation cyclophosphamide. This related bone marrow graft donor gave peripheral blood on the day of marrow donation. Findings and limits, study-wide: Blood and skin or GI T cell repertoires showed limited TRB overlap. Later post-transplant blood repertoires were often dominated by donor CD8+ memory clones. After PTCy, TRB diversity resembled that of CNI/methotrexate controls.

Measured with immunoSEQ multiplex PCR; TCRdb has only the in-frame clones, and not every one. There are over 35,000 clones in the sample, none observed a single time. Input material: PBMCs. The receptor's source is a man aged 40-50 years in good health, CMV-negative, and a related stem cell transplant donor.

CDR3 sequence reads: CASSVRVWGNTGELFF. Written as DNA, the CDR3 is TGTGCCAGCAGCGTCAGGGTATGGGGGAACACCGGGGAGCTGTTTTTT. This chain connects TRBV9 to TRBJ2-2, with D possibly being TRBD1 (5 bases). CDR3 length: 16 amino acids. With 2 bases removed from V and 1 base from J, the gap between germline ends came to 12 bases. Germline lookup yields CDR1 SGDLS and CDR2 YYNGEE.